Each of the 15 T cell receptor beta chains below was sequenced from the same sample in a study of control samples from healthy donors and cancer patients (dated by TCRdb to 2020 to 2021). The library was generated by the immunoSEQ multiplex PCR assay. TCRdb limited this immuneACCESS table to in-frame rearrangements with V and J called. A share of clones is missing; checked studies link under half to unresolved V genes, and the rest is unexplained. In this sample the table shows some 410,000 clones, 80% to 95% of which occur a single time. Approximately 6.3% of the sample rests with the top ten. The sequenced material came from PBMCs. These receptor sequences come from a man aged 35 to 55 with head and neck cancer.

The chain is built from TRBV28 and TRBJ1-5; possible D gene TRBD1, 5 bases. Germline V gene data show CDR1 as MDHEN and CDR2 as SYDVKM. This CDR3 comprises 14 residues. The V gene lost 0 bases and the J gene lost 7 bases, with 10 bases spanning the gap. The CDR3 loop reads CASSLWGVEQPQHF. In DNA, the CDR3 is TGTGCCAGCAGTTTATGGGGGGTCGAGCAGCCCCAGCATTTT.

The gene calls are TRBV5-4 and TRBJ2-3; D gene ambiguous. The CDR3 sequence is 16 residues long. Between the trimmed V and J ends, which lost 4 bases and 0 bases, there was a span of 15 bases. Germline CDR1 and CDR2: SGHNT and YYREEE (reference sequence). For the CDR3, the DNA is TGTGCCAGCAGCCCCCTGACGAGGCAAAGCACAGATACGCAGTATTTT. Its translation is CASSPLTRQSTDTQYF.

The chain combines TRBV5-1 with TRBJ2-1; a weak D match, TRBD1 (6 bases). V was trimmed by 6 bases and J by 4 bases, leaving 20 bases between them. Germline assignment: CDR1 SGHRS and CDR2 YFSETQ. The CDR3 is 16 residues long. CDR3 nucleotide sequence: TGCGCCAGCAACCAACGACCCGGGACAACGTACAATGAGCAGTTCTTC. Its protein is CASNQRPGTTYNEQFF.

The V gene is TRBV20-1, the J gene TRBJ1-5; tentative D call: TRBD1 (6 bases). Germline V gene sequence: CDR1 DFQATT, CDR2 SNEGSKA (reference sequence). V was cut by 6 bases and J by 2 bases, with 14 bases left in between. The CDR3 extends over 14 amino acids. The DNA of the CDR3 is TGCAGTGCGAGTACAGGGCTGGGCAATCAGCCCCAGCATTTT. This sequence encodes CSASTGLGNQPQHF.

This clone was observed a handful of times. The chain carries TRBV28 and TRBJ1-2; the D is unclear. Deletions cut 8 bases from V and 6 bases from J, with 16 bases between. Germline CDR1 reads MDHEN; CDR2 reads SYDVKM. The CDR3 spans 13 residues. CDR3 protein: CASAYSQLDGYTF. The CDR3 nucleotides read TGTGCCAGCGCCTATTCCCAATTGGATGGCTACACCTTC.

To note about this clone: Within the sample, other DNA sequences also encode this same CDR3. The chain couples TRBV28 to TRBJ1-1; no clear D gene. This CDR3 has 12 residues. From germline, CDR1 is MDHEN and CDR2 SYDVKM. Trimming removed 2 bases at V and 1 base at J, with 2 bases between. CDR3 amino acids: CASSLPNTEAFF. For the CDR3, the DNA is TGTGCCAGCAGTTTACCGAACACTGAAGCTTTCTTT.

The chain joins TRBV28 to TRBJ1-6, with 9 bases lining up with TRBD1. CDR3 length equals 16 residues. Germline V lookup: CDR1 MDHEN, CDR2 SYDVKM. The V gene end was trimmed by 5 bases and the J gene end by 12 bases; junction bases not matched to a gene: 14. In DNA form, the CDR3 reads TGTGCCAGCAGTATAGGGACAGGGAATGACGCCTTACCCCTCCACTTT. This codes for CASSIGTGNDALPLHF. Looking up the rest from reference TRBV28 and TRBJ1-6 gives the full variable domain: DVKVTQSSRYLVKRTGEKVFLECVQDMDHENMFWYRQDPGLGLRLIYFSYDVKMKEKGDIPEGYSVSREKKERFSLILESASTNQTSMYLCASSIGTGNDALPLHFGNGTRLTVT.

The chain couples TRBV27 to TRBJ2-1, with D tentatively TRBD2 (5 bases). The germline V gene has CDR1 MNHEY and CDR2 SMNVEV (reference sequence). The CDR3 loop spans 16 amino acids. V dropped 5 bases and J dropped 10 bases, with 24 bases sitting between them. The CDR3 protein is CASSPSWSGYGSEQFF. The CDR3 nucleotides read TGTGCCAGCAGTCCCTCCTGGAGCGGATACGGATCCGAGCAGTTCTTC.

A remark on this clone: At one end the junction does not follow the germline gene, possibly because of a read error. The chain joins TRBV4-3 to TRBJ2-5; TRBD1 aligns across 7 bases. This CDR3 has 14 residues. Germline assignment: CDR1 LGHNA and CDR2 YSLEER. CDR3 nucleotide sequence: TGCGCCGGCAGCCGGGGACAGAGAGAAGAGACCCAGTACTTC. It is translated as CAGSRGQREETQYF.

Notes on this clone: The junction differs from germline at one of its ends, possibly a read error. The CDR3 DNA reads TGTGCCAGCAGTTACTCGAGGGTCGACAGACCGTGGTTC. Its protein product is CASSYSRVDRPWF. V gene TRBV6-5 combines with J gene TRBJ2-7; D might be TRBD1 or TRBD2, each matching 5 bases. In germline, CDR1 is MNHEY, CDR2 SVGAGI. There are 13 residues in the CDR3.

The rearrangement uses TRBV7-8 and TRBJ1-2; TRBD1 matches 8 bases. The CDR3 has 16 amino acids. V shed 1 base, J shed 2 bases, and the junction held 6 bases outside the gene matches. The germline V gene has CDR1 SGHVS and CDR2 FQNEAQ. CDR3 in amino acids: CASSLDSRTGNYGYTF. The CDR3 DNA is TGTGCCAGCAGCTTAGACAGTCGGACAGGGAACTATGGCTACACCTTC.

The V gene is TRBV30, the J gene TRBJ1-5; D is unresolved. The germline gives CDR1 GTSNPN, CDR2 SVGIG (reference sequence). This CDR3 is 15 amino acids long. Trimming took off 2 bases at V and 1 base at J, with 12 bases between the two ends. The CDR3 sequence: CAWSPVRSSNQPQHF. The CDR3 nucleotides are TGTGCCTGGAGTCCGGTACGTTCGAGCAATCAGCCCCAGCATTTT. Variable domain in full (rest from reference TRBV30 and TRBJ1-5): SQTIHQWPATLVQPVGSPLSLECTVEGTSNPNLYWYRQAAGRGLQLLFYSVGIGQISSEVPQNLSASRPQDRQFILSSKKLLLSDSGFYLCAWSPVRSSNQPQHFGDGTRLSIL.

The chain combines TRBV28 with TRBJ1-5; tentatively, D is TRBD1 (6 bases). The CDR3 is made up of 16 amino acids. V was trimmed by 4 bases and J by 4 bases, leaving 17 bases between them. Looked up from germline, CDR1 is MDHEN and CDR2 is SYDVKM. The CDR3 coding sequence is TGTGCCAGCAGTTCGGGGGGCGGGGGAGGTAATCAGCCCCAGCATTTT. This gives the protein CASSSGGGGGNQPQHF.

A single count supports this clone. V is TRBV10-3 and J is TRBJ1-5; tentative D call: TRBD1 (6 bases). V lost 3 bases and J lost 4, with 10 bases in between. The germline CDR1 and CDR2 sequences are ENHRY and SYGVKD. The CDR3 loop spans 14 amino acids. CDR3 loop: CAISEDRINQPQHF. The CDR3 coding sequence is TGTGCCATCAGTGAAGACAGGATTAATCAGCCCCAGCATTTT.

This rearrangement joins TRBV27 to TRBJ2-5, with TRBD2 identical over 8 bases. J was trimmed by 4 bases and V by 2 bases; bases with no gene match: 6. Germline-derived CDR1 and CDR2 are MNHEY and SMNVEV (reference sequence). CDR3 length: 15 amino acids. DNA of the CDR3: TGTGCCAGCAGTTTAGGTCCGGGAGGGGGAGAGACCCAGTACTTC. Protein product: CASSLGPGGGETQYF.